This T cell receptor beta chain appears in the sequencing data of a study of OX40 agonist ivuxolimab in advanced cancers. Turning to this clone: Antigen: not known.

This CDR3 is 14 amino acids long. V lost 3 bases to trimming and J lost 8 bases, with 16 bases between them. Per the germline V gene, CDR1 is MGHRA and CDR2 is YSYEKL. Study outcomes and limitations: Within 6 weeks, CD4+ and CD8+ blood T cells expanded clonally at 0.1 to 3.0 mg/kg. Compared with others, partial responders at 0.1-3.0 mg/kg displayed clonal expansion among the lowest. More expanded clones were found, on average, in CD8+ than in CD4+ T cells.

Sequencing was performed with immunoSEQ multiplex PCR; in TCRdb, only in-frame clones are kept and a portion is missing. The sample has fewer than 100,000 clones, over 90% seen once. The sequence was obtained from an adult with an advanced solid tumor such as melanoma, head and neck, liver or kidney cancer. The V gene is TRBV4-1, the J gene TRBJ1-1; D is unresolved. The input for sequencing was CD4+ or CD8+ T cells sorted from blood, taken in a trial of the OX40 agonist ivuxolimab. CDR3 DNA sequence: TGCGCCAGCAGCCACCACGACCGGACTCCAGAAGCTTTCTTT. Translated, it gives CASSHHDRTPEAFF.